The 7 T cell receptor beta chains below all came from one sample that was sequenced in a study of cytomegalovirus exposure and HLA in healthy donors. The PCR was carried out with 60 Vbeta primers and 13 Jbeta primers. Using immunoSEQ multiplex PCR, the repertoire was profiled, and TCRdb retains in-frame clones only, with some absent. The sample lists some 150,000 clones, around 82% seen once, with under 8% in the top ten. Sequencing used PBMCs. These receptors all come from a woman aged 45-60 years in good health and CMV-seropositive.

As concerns this clone: Sequence at one end of the junction differs from germline and may be a read error. The J gene is TRBJ1-2, the V gene TRBV5-4; D is unclear. Germline V gene data show CDR1 as SGHNT and CDR2 as YYREEE (reference sequence). This CDR3 has 11 amino acids. CDR3 in DNA: TGTGCCAGCAGCTCTAACTATGACTACACCTTC. Amino acids: CASSSNYDYTF.

V is TRBV6-5 and J is TRBJ2-1; possible D gene TRBD1, 6 bases. The CDR3 consists of 14 residues. Trimming pared 6 bases from V and 9 bases from J, leaving 18 bases between. In germline, CDR1 is MNHEY, CDR2 SVGAGI. The CDR3 bases are TGTGCCAGCAGGTCCGGGACACCCAAGTTTGAGCAGTTCTTC. As protein: CASRSGTPKFEQFF.

The J gene is TRBJ2-7, the V gene TRBV29-1, with D perhaps TRBD1 (5 bases). Trimming cost V 5 bases and J 4 bases, with 12 bases left between them. Germline loops: CDR1 SQVTM, CDR2 ANQGSEA. The CDR3 covers 12 residues. DNA of the CDR3: TGCAGCGTTATCGCAGGGAAGTACGAGCAGTACTTC. Translated: CSVIAGKYEQYF.

The chain couples TRBV7-9 to TRBJ1-2; unclear D gene. Germline V gene lookup returns CDR1 SEHNR and CDR2 FQNEAQ (reference sequence). This CDR3 has 13 residues. V gave up 5 bases and J gave up 8 bases, with 15 bases separating them. CDR3 protein: CASSLGSYLGYTF. CDR3 nucleotides: TGTGCCAGCAGCCTCGGGTCATACTTGGGCTACACCTTC.

CDR3 sequence reads: CASSTGQIATNEKLFF. Written as DNA, the CDR3 is TGCGCCAGCAGCACCGGACAGATTGCAACTAATGAAAAACTGTTTTTT. This rearrangement joins TRBV5-1 to TRBJ1-4; perhaps TRBD1 as D (6 bases). V was cut by 4 bases and J by 0 bases, with 13 bases left in between. This CDR3 contains 16 residues. CDR1 is SGHRS and CDR2 is YFSETQ in the germline V gene.

The CDR3 nucleotides read TGTGCCAGCGCGCAGGGCGACGAGCAGTACTTC. The encoded protein is CASAQGDEQYF. This rearrangement joins TRBV28 to TRBJ2-7, with a weak D call TRBD1 (5 bases). From germline, CDR1 is MDHEN and CDR2 SYDVKM. Trimming shortened V by 8 bases and J by 5 bases, and 10 bases separated the two germline ends. CDR3 size: 11 residues.

V usage is TRBV6-5 and J usage is TRBJ1-5; D is perhaps TRBD1 (6 bases). The CDR3 contains 15 residues. CDR1 and CDR2 (germline): MNHEY, SVGAGI. V was clipped by 7 bases and J by 0 bases, with 13 bases between them. CDR3 nucleotide sequence: TGTGCCAGCACGAGACAGGATTATAGCAATCAGCCCCAGCATTTT. Residues: CASTRQDYSNQPQHF.